This record concerns one TCR beta chain sequence. Its antigen is unidentified. Some clones are missing from TCRdb's copy, which holds only in-frame ones; the method was immunoSEQ multiplex PCR. The sample consists of about 88,000 clones, roughly 92% of them appearing once. This entry belongs to a study of graft-versus-host responses after intestinal transplantation. V lost 0 bases, J lost 7 bases, and 17 bases lay in between. The CDR3 covers 16 residues. The V gene's germline CDR1 is SGHRS and CDR2 YFSETQ. V and J are TRBV5-1 and TRBJ2-1; D unresolved. This TCR was recovered from a human donor who received an intestinal transplant. Material: unstimulated CD4+ T cells sorted from spleen or lymph node cells, obtained before intestinal transplant. CDR3 protein: CASSLATGRYLNEQFF. The CDR3 nucleotides read TGCGCCAGCAGCTTGGCCACCGGCAGGTACCTGAATGAGCAGTTCTTC.